The 31 T cell receptor beta chains reported below all come from one sample, sequenced in a study of T-cell reconstitution after alpha-beta-depleted transplantation in children. Researchers prepared the TCRbeta library using unique molecular identifiers, the study reports. In TCRdb, the PCR reads were re-called with MiXCR into one record per CDR3 protein. The sample carries hundreds of thousands of distinct CDR3 sequences, roughly a tenth recorded once. This specimen was PBMCs, taken before TCRalphabeta/CD19-depleted stem cell transplant. These TCRs come from a boy younger than two with acute myeloid leukemia, due to receive a stem cell transplant.

Of note for this clonotype: At one end the junction does not follow the germline gene, possibly because of a read error. The V and J genes are TRBV10-2 and TRBJ2-2; D is tentatively TRBD1 or TRBD2 (5 bases each). Germline V CDR1 and CDR2: WSHSY, SAAADI. CDR3 length: 12 residues. CDR3 nucleotide sequence: TGCGCCAGCAGTGAGGGGACCGGGGACCTGTTTTTT. Translated, it gives CASSEGTGDLFF.

This chain links TRBV7-9 with TRBJ1-3; the D gene is possibly TRBD1 (6 bases). The CDR3 is made up of 17 amino acids. The V gene's germline CDR1 is SEHNR and CDR2 FQNEAQ (reference sequence). The germline V and J ends were trimmed by 3 bases and 0 bases, with 15 bases remaining between them. For the CDR3, the DNA is TGTGCCAGCAGCTTGTCGGACAGCGCGAGCTCTGGAAACACCATATATTTT. This sequence encodes CASSLSDSASSGNTIYF.

In this sample, this clonotype turned up many times. The J gene is TRBJ2-1, the V gene TRBV5-1; 7 bases are shared with TRBD2. The CDR3 is 16 amino acids. After removal of 4 bases from V and 7 bases from J, the junction contained 14 bases not matched to a gene. Germline-derived CDR1 and CDR2 are SGHRS and YFSETQ. DNA of the CDR3: TGCGCCAGCAGCCCCGTTGCGGGAGTTTCTGGGAATGAGCAGTTCTTC. Translated, it gives CASSPVAGVSGNEQFF.

This clonotype was picked up many times. V is TRBV4-1 and J is TRBJ2-1; tentative D call: TRBD1 (6 bases). Germline V gene sequence: CDR1 MGHRA, CDR2 YSYEKL. The CDR3 is made up of 13 amino acids. Trimming shortened V by 2 bases and J by 7 bases, and 9 bases separated the two germline ends. CDR3 nucleotides: TGCGCCAGCAGCCAACTAGGGACAAATGAGCAGTTCTTC. It specifies CASSQLGTNEQFF.

This clonotype occurred many times. This chain joins TRBV4-2 and TRBJ1-1; D is ambiguous. V lost 1 base and J lost 1, with 10 bases in between. CDR3 length: 15 amino acids. Germline V gene sequence: CDR1 LGHNA, CDR2 YNFKEQ. The CDR3 sequence is CASSQVASSNTEAFF. The CDR3 region has the DNA TGTGCCAGCAGCCAAGTGGCGTCGTCGAACACTGAAGCTTTCTTT.

The CDR3 loop is CASSLGVGGASGELFF. CDR3 nucleotide sequence: TGTGCCAGCAGCTTAGGAGTCGGGGGAGCTAGCGGGGAGCTGTTTTTT. The rearrangement uses TRBV7-2 and TRBJ2-2, with a possible D match to TRBD2 (6 bases). V was pared by 1 base and J by 7 bases, with 16 bases between. Germline CDR1 is SGHTA and CDR2 is FQGNSA. The CDR3 loop spans 16 amino acids.

This clonotype was seen repeatedly, ten times or more. The chain combines TRBV20-1 with TRBJ2-3, with a tentative D call TRBD2 (6 bases). Germline lookup yields CDR1 DFQATT and CDR2 SNEGSKA (reference sequence). The CDR3 runs 11 residues. The V and J ends lost 6 bases and 12 bases respectively, with 16 bases between them. This CDR3 reads CSAHQWDLQYF. CDR3 DNA sequence: TGCAGTGCCCACCAGTGGGACTTACAGTATTTT.

This clonotype was seen at least ten times. CDR3 sequence (DNA): TGTGCCAGCAGCGCCCTACTAGCGGGGGGGCCTCGCGAGCAGTACTTC. Translation gives CASSALLAGGPREQYF. The genes are TRBV13 and TRBJ2-7, with TRBD2 identical over 13 bases. CDR1 is PRHDT, CDR2 FYEKMQ, per germline (reference sequence). This CDR3 has 16 amino acids. Losses at the gene ends were 5 bases for V and 6 bases for J; bases not matched to a gene: 10.

This clonotype was detected only a few times. The J gene is TRBJ1-3, the V gene TRBV7-3; D is unresolved. The CDR3 length is 14 residues. Germline lookup yields CDR1 SGHTA and CDR2 FQGTGA. With 5 bases removed from V and 3 bases from J, the gap between germline ends came to 11 bases. In nucleotides, the CDR3 is TGTGCCAGCAGCCTAGAGGGTGGTGGAAACACCATATATTTT. This encodes CASSLEGGGNTIYF.

The V and J genes are TRBV29-1 and TRBJ1-1, with 11 bases aligning to TRBD1. Germline values: CDR1 SQVTM, CDR2 ANQGSEA. V lost 6 bases to trimming and J lost 6 bases; unmatched junction nucleotides: 18. CDR3 length: 17 amino acids. In DNA form, the CDR3 reads TGCAGCGTCAACCCCAGGACAGGGGGCGTCTCGATTCCTGAAGCTTTCTTT. It encodes CSVNPRTGGVSIPEAFF. Full variable domain (missing parts from reference TRBV29-1 and TRBJ1-1): SAVISQKPSRDICQRGTSLTIQCQVDSQVTMMFWYRQQPGQSLTLIATANQGSEATYESGFVIDKFPISRPNLTFSTLTVSNMSPEDSSIYLCSVNPRTGGVSIPEAFFGQGTRLTVV.

This clonotype has a count of ten or more. V usage is TRBV25-1 and J usage is TRBJ2-2, with D possibly being TRBD2 (6 bases). The CDR3 has 15 amino acids. With 2 bases removed from V and 5 bases from J, the gap between germline ends came to 12 bases. Germline values: CDR1 MGHDK, CDR2 SYGVNS. This CDR3 reads CASSEVGGVTGELFF. CDR3 bases: TGTGCCAGCAGTGAAGTTGGAGGGGTAACCGGGGAGCTGTTTTTT.

The sample holds many counts of this clonotype. The chain links TRBV21-1 to TRBJ1-1. TRBV21-1 is a pseudogene. The CDR3 has 13 amino acids. CDR3 nucleotide sequence: TGTGCCAGCAGCAAAGGATTGGGGTGCAAAGCTTTCTTT. Amino acid sequence: CASSKGLGCKAFF.

CDR3 loop: CSASRRYRSYNEQFF. DNA for the CDR3: TGCAGTGCTAGCCGTCGTTACAGGTCCTACAATGAGCAGTTCTTC. This chain links TRBV20-1 with TRBJ2-1; weak D call: TRBD1 (5 bases). Trimming pared 3 bases from V and 1 base from J, leaving 13 bases between. This CDR3 has 15 amino acids. Germline V gene lookup returns CDR1 DFQATT and CDR2 SNEGSKA (reference sequence).

The CDR3 nucleotides are TGCGCCAGCAGCTTGTCGCCGCACAATGAGCAGTTCTTC. Translated: CASSLSPHNEQFF. J is TRBJ2-1 and V is TRBV5-1; D is ambiguous. V was shortened by 1 base and J by 5 bases, with 7 bases between the two germline ends. Germline CDR1 reads SGHRS; CDR2 reads YFSETQ. The CDR3 covers 13 residues.

This clonotype was seen many times. V usage is TRBV7-9 and J usage is TRBJ2-2; D unresolved. The CDR3 loop spans 15 amino acids. V was shortened by 2 bases and J by 4 bases, with 11 bases between the two germline ends. Germline V gives CDR1 SEHNR, CDR2 FQNEAQ (reference sequence). The CDR3, as DNA: TGTGCCAGCAGCTTATATGGCATTACCACCGGGGAGCTGTTTTTT. Translation gives CASSLYGITTGELFF.

This clonotype was detected many times. The chain joins TRBV7-9 to TRBJ2-1; maybe TRBD2 (5 bases). The CDR3 contains 17 residues. Germline loops: CDR1 SEHNR, CDR2 FQNEAQ (reference sequence). Between the trimmed V and J ends, which lost 5 bases and 0 bases, there was a span of 17 bases. The CDR3 DNA reads TGTGCCAGCAGCCCACTCCGGGGTTACCTCTCCTACAATGAGCAGTTCTTC. It encodes CASSPLRGYLSYNEQFF.

This clonotype was recorded many times. The V gene is TRBV5-1, the J gene TRBJ2-5; 10 nucleotides line up with TRBD1. V shed 1 base and J 1 base; nucleotides not matched to a gene: 10. Germline CDR1 and CDR2: SGHRS and YFSETQ. The CDR3 extends over 18 amino acids. CDR3 sequence (DNA): TGCGCCAGCAGCTTGAAAGGGGGACAGGGGCCGACCCAAGAGACCCAGTACTTC. It specifies CASSLKGGQGPTQETQYF. Together with reference TRBV5-1 and TRBJ2-5, the CDR3 gives the full variable domain: KAGVTQTPRYLIKTRGQQVTLSCSPISGHRSVSWYQQTPGQGLQFLFEYFSETQRNKGNFPGRFSGRQFSNSRSEMNVSTLELGDSALYLCASSLKGGQGPTQETQYFGPGTRLLVL.

The gene calls are TRBV11-3 and TRBJ2-7; 12 bases match TRBD2. The germline V gene encodes CDR1 SGHNT and CDR2 YENEEA. The V segment lost 0 bases and the J segment 6 bases; nucleotides outside the gene matches: 9. CDR3 size: 17 residues. The DNA for the CDR3 is TGTGCCAGCAGCTTAGACCTCGGCCGACTAGCGGGAGTCGAGCAGTACTTC. Translated: CASSLDLGRLAGVEQYF.

This clonotype has at least ten counts. The CDR3 loop is CASSLYTGYDTDTQYF. Here the CDR3 DNA reads TGTGCCAGCAGCTTATATACAGGGTACGACACAGATACGCAGTATTTT. J is TRBJ2-3 and V is TRBV12-3 or TRBV12-4; the D gene is possibly TRBD1 (6 bases). The CDR3 sequence is 16 residues long. Trimming stripped 6 bases from V and 2 bases from J, with 18 bases between.

This clonotype was observed at least ten times. This chain joins TRBV28 and TRBJ1-1; maybe TRBD1 (6 bases). The CDR3 runs 15 residues. V dropped 6 bases and J dropped 1 base, with 15 bases sitting between them. Germline V gene sequence: CDR1 MDHEN, CDR2 SYDVKM. Here the CDR3 reads CASSRSGAGNTEAFF. The DNA for the CDR3 is TGTGCCAGCAGCCGATCAGGGGCCGGGAACACTGAAGCTTTCTTT.

Ten or more counts support this clonotype. The chain uses TRBV2 and TRBJ2-3, with TRBD2 as a possible D gene (5 bases). Germline CDR1 SNHLY, CDR2 FYNNEI. The CDR3 is 12 amino acids. V lost 8 bases and J lost 7, with 13 bases in between. CDR3 residues: CASSPAVNTQYF. Here the CDR3 DNA reads TGTGCCAGCTCGCCAGCGGTAAATACGCAGTATTTT.

There are many counts of this clonotype. The chain recombines TRBV5-1 with TRBJ1-5; 10 bases fit TRBD1. CDR1 SGHRS and CDR2 YFSETQ come from the germline V gene. The CDR3 covers 17 residues. The V and J ends lost 2 bases and 5 bases, in that order; junction bases with no gene match: 10. The CDR3 region has the DNA TGCGCCAGCAGCTTCCACCCGGGACAGGGGACCCATCAGCCCCAGCATTTT. Its protein product is CASSFHPGQGTHQPQHF.

There are many counts of this clonotype. The chain carries TRBV4-2 and TRBJ2-1; either TRBD1 or TRBD2 may supply D (6 bases each). Trimming removed 4 bases at V and 5 bases at J, with 15 bases between. This CDR3 contains 15 residues. From germline, CDR1 is LGHNA and CDR2 YNFKEQ. For the CDR3, the DNA is TGTGCCAGCAGCCTCGGGCCGGGGGCGGACAATGAGCAGTTCTTC. Translation: CASSLGPGADNEQFF.

This clonotype was counted between two and nine times. The chain has TRBV20-1 and TRBJ2-5; D is uncertain. Between the trimmed V and J ends, which lost 3 bases and 0 bases, there was a span of 8 bases. Germline-derived CDR1 and CDR2 are DFQATT and SNEGSKA (reference sequence). The CDR3 is made up of 13 amino acids. In DNA form, the CDR3 reads TGCAGTGCTAGTTCAGCGTACCAAGAGACCCAGTACTTC. This encodes CSASSAYQETQYF.

This clonotype was counted a few times. This sequence joins TRBV18 and TRBJ2-7; a weak D match, TRBD1 (5 bases). Germline-derived CDR1 and CDR2 are KGHSH and LQKENI. This CDR3 has 15 amino acids. Trimming removed 1 base from V and 5 bases from J, with 15 bases in between. CDR3 region: CASSPLGSPGNEQYF. CDR3 bases: TGTGCCAGCTCACCACTGGGTTCGCCAGGGAACGAGCAGTACTTC.

This chain joins TRBV19 and TRBJ2-3; a weak D match, TRBD2 (6 bases). Germline V lookup: CDR1 LNHDA, CDR2 SQIVND (reference sequence). The CDR3 contains 14 residues. Trimming took off 7 bases at V and 2 bases at J, with 13 bases between the two ends. CDR3 loop: CASNTGLSTDTQYF. DNA for the CDR3: TGTGCCAGTAACACGGGACTCTCCACAGATACGCAGTATTTT.

This clonotype was seen many times. The genes are TRBV6-2 or TRBV6-3 and TRBJ2-7; a weak D match, TRBD2 (6 bases). This CDR3 is 13 amino acids long. The V gene's germline CDR1 is MNHEY and CDR2 SVGEGT. V was trimmed by 1 base and J by 2 bases, leaving 6 bases between them. DNA of the CDR3: TGTGCCAGCAGTTACTTAGCGGCCTACGAGCAGTACTTC. This gives the protein CASSYLAAYEQYF.

This clonotype was counted ten times or more. The rearrangement links TRBV28 to TRBJ1-6; 9 nucleotides agree with TRBD1. Germline-derived CDR1 and CDR2 are MDHEN and SYDVKM. Trimming took 6 bases from V and 7 from J; bases not matched to a gene: 4. The CDR3 spans 14 residues. CDR3 in amino acids: CASRSGTGNSPLHF. CDR3 nucleotide sequence: TGTGCCAGCAGGTCCGGGACAGGGAATTCACCCCTCCACTTT. Full variable domain (outside the CDR3, taken from reference TRBV28 and TRBJ1-6): DVKVTQSSRYLVKRTGEKVFLECVQDMDHENMFWYRQDPGLGLRLIYFSYDVKMKEKGDIPEGYSVSREKKERFSLILESASTNQTSMYLCASRSGTGNSPLHFGNGTRLTVT.

This clonotype was seen at least ten times. Mismatch with germline at one junction end may stem from a read error. This rearrangement joins TRBV7-9 to TRBJ2-3; 9 bases map to TRBD2. The CDR3 sequence is 14 residues long. Looked up from germline, CDR1 is SEHNR and CDR2 is FQNEAQ (reference sequence). The CDR3 here is CASSLEIIGGLAVF. CDR3 DNA: TGTGCCAGCAGCTTGGAAATCATCGGGGGACTAGCCGTTTTT.

This clonotype was found a few times. The chain employs TRBV29-1 and TRBJ2-5; D is uncertain. V was pared by 5 bases and J by 7 bases, with 5 bases between. This CDR3 region has 9 residues. Germline V gene data show CDR1 as SQVTM and CDR2 as ANQGSEA. The chain's CDR3 is CSVPGTQYF. As DNA, the CDR3 is TGCAGCGTTCCCGGGACCCAGTACTTC.

This chain uses TRBV10-3 with TRBJ2-3; 8 bases agree with TRBD1. This CDR3 is built from 14 residues. The germline V gene has CDR1 ENHRY and CDR2 SYGVKD. With 6 bases clipped from V and 1 base from J, the junction kept 3 bases outside the gene matches. This chain's CDR3 is CAIRETGGTDTQYF. The CDR3 DNA sequence: TGTGCCATCAGAGAGACAGGGGGCACAGATACGCAGTATTTT.